This paragraph covers one T cell receptor beta chain sequence. No antigen is known for it. The V gene's germline CDR1 is ENHRY and CDR2 SYGVKD. Trimming left V 0 bases short and J 4 bases short, with 9 bases between. The CDR3 sequence is 15 residues long. The data were obtained in a study of cytomegalovirus exposure and HLA in healthy donors. Findings and limits, study-wide: Within an earlier analysis, most TCR beta V segments proved productive either about 87% or about 30% of the time. Specificity of a few CMV-associated chains for CMV antigens was verified in vitro.

The PCR ran on 60 Vbeta and 13 Jbeta primers. Produced via immunoSEQ multiplex PCR; TCRdb's table is partial and in-frame only. Of tens of thousands of clones in the sample, 67% are singletons; the top ten hold approximately 2.1%. The clonotype originates from a man aged 30 to 39 in good health and CMV-seronegative. Sequencing was done on a sample of PBMCs. V and J are TRBV10-3 and TRBJ1-4; D is unresolved. CDR3 in amino acids: CAISESAGGNEKLFF. The CDR3 DNA reads TGTGCCATCAGTGAGTCGGCGGGCGGTAATGAAAAACTGTTTTTT.